The TCR beta chain under discussion was sequenced for a study of T cells in Graves' hyperthyroidism and ophthalmopathy. Study results and caveats: Blood shared most expanded thyroid clonotypes above 0.001.

Amplified TCR beta CDR3 regions came from RNA transcripts. HTBI primers were used for first-round RT-PCR of the TCR CDR3. MiXCR was run by TCRdb on the multiplex PCR reads, yielding one entry per CDR3 protein. Here the sample spans a few hundred thousand distinct CDR3 sequences, 46% being singletons. The CDR3 has 15 residues. Germline assignment: CDR1 SGHAT and CDR2 FQNNGV. After removal of 5 bases from V and 6 bases from J, the junction contained 7 bases not matched to a gene. This clonotype has ten or more counts. Antigen unknown. This sequence joins TRBV11-2 and TRBJ2-2; 9 nucleotides agree with TRBD1. The source is an adult woman with Graves' disease, either hyperthyroidism or ophthalmopathy (not recorded which). Material: peripheral blood or thyroid tissue (not recorded which). In nucleotides, the CDR3 is TGTGCCAGCAGCGCGACAGACAGGGGGTCCGGGGAGCTGTTTTTT. The encoded protein is CASSATDRGSGELFF.